The T cell receptor beta chain under discussion was sequenced for a study of control samples from healthy donors and cancer patients. Libraries were prepared by immunoSEQ multiplex PCR; TCRdb keeps only in-frame clonotypes and omits some of them. The sample contains about 140,000 clones, about nine tenths of which appear only once. Germline CDR1 reads MNHEY; CDR2 reads SVGEGT. The trim removed 2 bases at V and 4 bases at J, leaving 1 base unmatched. CDR3 size: 15 residues. The sequenced material came from blood. The chain employs TRBV6-2 or TRBV6-3 and TRBJ2-3; 12 bases are a match to TRBD2. This TCR came from a man aged 25-45 years in good health. CDR3 nucleotides: TGTGCCAGCAGTTACGGACTAGCGGGGCCAGATACGCAGTATTTT. Translating gives CASSYGLAGPDTQYF.